The clone carrying this T cell receptor (beta chain) was found a few times. The CDR3 is 16 residues long. The V gene lost 4 bases and the J gene lost 7 bases, with 23 bases spanning the gap. The germline gives CDR1 SGDLS, CDR2 YYNGEE. The source of the sample is a study of blood T cells in healthy people across ages. Overall study context: T cells yielded about one barcoded beta molecule per two cells through template switching.

A J-beta primer mix and a sample-barcoded 5' primer were used in a second PCR of about 7 to 11 cycles. TCRdb reanalysed the 5' RACE reads using MiXCR and keeps one entry per CDR3 protein. The profile covers about 1.4 million distinct CDR3 sequences, with approximately 59% appearing a single time and 6.5% to 8% taken by the ten largest. This rearrangement joins TRBV9 to TRBJ1-2; weak D call: TRBD1 (5 bases). This receptor was identified in a man aged 18 to 30 in good health. The sequenced sample consisted of blood. The CDR3 coding sequence is TGTGCCAGCAGCCCCTTGGCAGGGACCGTCTCCAGTGGCTACACCTTC. This encodes CASSPLAGTVSSGYTF. The complete variable domain, with remaining parts taken from reference TRBV9 and TRBJ1-2, reads DSGVTQTPKHLITATGQRVTLRCSPRSGDLSVYWYQQSLDQGLQFLIQYYNGEERAKGNILERFSAQQFPDLHSELNLSSLELGDSALYFCASSPLAGTVSSGYTFGSGTRLTVV.